A selection of T cell receptor beta chains follows, all from one sample in a study of CD8 T cells in Susac syndrome. Each CDR3 protein is one row after TCRdb ran MiXCR on the immunoSEQ multiplex PCR reads. This repertoire shows 150,000 to 200,000 distinct CDR3 sequences, around 96% found once; its top ten account for 0.085% to 0.12%. The sample consisted of CD4+ T cells from PBMCs. Receptor source: a human donor in good health. CDR3s include the opening cysteine and the closing phenylalanine or tryptophan. Each record gives: V gene, clone size, D gene, J gene, CDR3 protein, CDR3 DNA. A D gene is named only where the DNA matches it firmly. Not all rows give a size; the values are once, few, many and, for expanded clones, a class.

>TRBV30|-|TRBD2|TRBJ2-5
CASSARSGGGSSRETQYF
TGTGCCTCGTCGGCGCGAAGCGGCGGCGGGAGTAGCAGAGAGACCCAGTACTTC
>TRBV23-1|-|-|TRBJ2-1
CASSQGAPSSYNEQFF
TGCGCCAGCAGTCAGGGGGCTCCGAGCTCCTACAATGAGCAGTTCTTC
>TRBV5-1|-|-|TRBJ2-7
CASSRGDNYEQYF
TGCGCCAGCAGCAGGGGGGACAACTACGAGCAGTACTTC
>TRBV5-1|-|-|TRBJ1-1
CASTIDRDGRTEAFF
TGCGCCAGCACAATCGACCGCGATGGGAGAACTGAAGCTTTCTTT
>TRBV11-1|-|-|TRBJ2-2
CASSLNGDTGELFF
TGTGCCAGCAGCTTAAACGGGGACACCGGGGAGCTGTTTTTT
>TRBV15|-|-|TRBJ2-2
CATSRVYPGELFF
TGTGCCACCAGCAGAGTGTATCCCGGGGAGCTGTTTTTT
>TRBV29-1|-|TRBD1|TRBJ2-5
CSVVRDRGGQETQYF
TGCAGCGTTGTCCGGGACAGGGGTGGGCAAGAGACCCAGTACTTC
>TRBV18|-|-|TRBJ2-3
CASSPGRKGTDTQYF
TGTGCCAGCTCACCGGGACGGAAAGGCACAGATACGCAGTATTTT
>TRBV29-1|once|TRBD1|TRBJ2-2
CSVARGLTGELFF
TGCAGCGTTGCCAGGGGGCTTACCGGGGAGCTGTTTTTT
>TRBV2|-|TRBD1|TRBJ2-7
CASRANRDRVFYEQYF
TGTGCCAGCAGAGCGAACCGGGACAGGGTTTTCTACGAGCAGTACTTC
>TRBV12-3/TRBV12-4|-|-|TRBJ1-2
CASSGAREYGYTF
TGTGCCAGCAGCGGAGCCAGGGAGTATGGCTACACCTTC
>TRBV20-1|-|-|TRBJ2-7
CSARDAFGPGEQYF
TGCAGTGCTAGAGATGCCTTCGGACCGGGCGAGCAGTACTTC
>TRBV7-2|-|-|TRBJ1-1
CASSRQGNNEAFF
TGTGCCAGCAGCCGCCAGGGAAATAATGAAGCTTTCTTT
>TRBV23-1|-|-|TRBJ1-2
CASIQRSGGYTF
TGCGCCAGCATCCAACGGAGCGGTGGCTACACCTTC
>TRBV29-1|-|-|TRBJ2-7
CSVGKQNYEQYF
TGCAGCGTTGGGAAACAAAACTACGAGCAGTACTTC
>TRBV12-3/TRBV12-4|-|-|TRBJ1-2
CASRSGENYGYTF
TGTGCCAGCAGGTCAGGGGAAAACTATGGCTACACCTTC
>TRBV30|once|-|TRBJ2-3
CAWSETGADTQYF
TGTGCCTGGAGTGAGACGGGGGCAGATACGCAGTATTTT
>TRBV20-1|-|-|TRBJ2-7
CSASGAVGGEQYF
TGCAGTGCTAGCGGGGCGGTCGGAGGAGAGCAGTACTTC
>TRBV20-1|once|-|TRBJ2-3
CSAGATDTQYF
TGCAGTGCGGGAGCTACAGATACGCAGTATTTT
>TRBV29-1|-|TRBD2|TRBJ2-7
CSVSLSQTSGFSYEQYF
TGCAGCGTTTCCCTATCTCAAACTAGCGGGTTCTCCTACGAGCAGTACTTC
>TRBV18|-|-|TRBJ1-2
CASSPPGKGYGYTF
TGTGCCAGCTCACCACCGGGGAAGGGCTATGGCTACACCTTC
>TRBV15|once|TRBD1|TRBJ2-5
CATSTRPGTAKETQYF
TGTGCCACCAGCACTCGTCCCGGGACAGCTAAGGAGACCCAGTACTTC
>TRBV30|-|-|TRBJ1-5
CAWSGAGDNQPQHF
TGTGCCTGGAGTGGGGCAGGGGACAATCAGCCCCAGCATTTT
>TRBV27|-|-|TRBJ2-5
CASSFLSGVGGTQYF
TGTGCCAGCAGTTTTCTAAGCGGCGTGGGAGGGACCCAGTACTTC
>TRBV9|-|-|TRBJ1-2
CASSVGQGRYGYTF
TGTGCCAGCAGCGTGGGGCAGGGAAGATATGGCTACACCTTC
>TRBV21-1|-|-|TRBJ2-2
CASSLPSGRDGGELFF
TGTGCCAGCAGCCTTCCTAGCGGGAGGGATGGCGGGGAGCTGTTTTTT
>TRBV28|-|TRBD2|TRBJ2-3
CASSFPSGSPYTQYF
TGTGCCAGCAGTTTCCCAAGCGGGAGTCCGTATACGCAGTATTTT
>TRBV28|-|-|TRBJ1-3
CASRIGGNGNTIYF
TGTGCCAGCAGAATAGGGGGGAATGGAAACACCATATATTTT
>TRBV30|-|-|TRBJ2-6
CAWERGANVLTF
TGTGCCTGGGAGAGAGGGGCCAACGTCCTGACTTTC
>TRBV6-6|-|-|TRBJ2-7
CASSLARDTSYEQYF
TGTGCCAGCAGTCTGGCCCGGGACACCTCCTACGAGCAGTACTTC
>TRBV18|-|TRBD1|TRBJ2-5
CASSHRGQYQETQYF
TGTGCCAGCTCACATCGGGGACAGTACCAAGAGACCCAGTACTTC
>TRBV9|-|TRBD2|TRBJ2-3
CASSVGPAGVDTQYF
TGTGCCAGCAGCGTAGGCCCAGCGGGAGTAGATACGCAGTATTTT
>TRBV7-9|-|-|TRBJ1-1
CASRYNTEAFF
TGTGCCAGCAGATACAACACTGAAGCTTTCTTT
>TRBV15|-|-|TRBJ2-1
CATSREGSGSYNEQFF
TGTGCCACCAGCAGAGAAGGTAGCGGTTCCTACAATGAGCAGTTCTTC
>TRBV28|-|TRBD1|TRBJ2-4
CASSSRGQGMGNIQYF
TGTGCCAGCAGTTCTAGGGGACAGGGGATGGGAAACATTCAGTACTTC
>TRBV28|-|-|TRBJ1-2
CASSAAGGAYGYTF
TGTGCCAGCAGTGCGGCCGGGGGCGCCTATGGCTACACCTTC
>TRBV5-1|-|-|TRBJ1-1
CASSLVGTANTEAFF
TGCGCCAGCAGCTTGGTTGGGACTGCGAACACTGAAGCTTTCTTT
>TRBV29-1|-|TRBD1|TRBJ1-3
CAGTAVSGNTIYF
TGCGCCGGGACAGCAGTCTCTGGAAACACCATATATTTT
>TRBV6-5|-|-|TRBJ2-7
CASSSWALSSYEQYF
TGTGCCAGCAGTTCTTGGGCCCTCAGCTCCTACGAGCAGTACTTC
>TRBV5-1|once|TRBD2|TRBJ2-1
CASSFFSTSGRATDEQFF
TGCGCCAGCAGCTTCTTTTCGACTAGCGGGAGGGCCACGGATGAGCAGTTCTTC
>TRBV29-1|-|-|TRBJ1-2
CSVDPGLGGYTF
TGCAGCGTTGACCCAGGGTTAGGTGGCTACACCTTC
>TRBV28|-|-|TRBJ2-5
CASSLMGRQETQYF
TGTGCCAGCAGTCTAATGGGACGGCAAGAGACCCAGTACTTC
>TRBV20-1|-|-|TRBJ1-1
CSARDQFANIEAFF
TGCAGTGCTAGAGATCAATTCGCCAATATTGAAGCTTTCTTT
>TRBV25-1|-|-|TRBJ2-3
CATGLGTQYF
TGTGCCACCGGATTGGGTACGCAGTATTTT
>TRBV4-2|-|-|TRBJ2-2
CASSQDSAGNTGELFF
TGTGCCAGCAGCCAAGATTCCGCAGGGAACACCGGGGAGCTGTTTTTT
>TRBV20-1|-|TRBD2|TRBJ2-2
CSAPTSGGTGELFF
TGCAGTGCTCCGACTAGCGGGGGGACCGGGGAGCTGTTTTTT
>TRBV11-2|-|-|TRBJ2-1
CASSLRAVEFF
TGTGCCAGCAGCTTAAGGGCAGTTGAGTTCTTC
>TRBV12-3/TRBV12-4|-|-|TRBJ2-1
CASSFGLGSNEQFF
TGTGCCAGCAGTTTCGGGTTGGGATCCAATGAGCAGTTCTTC
>TRBV4-3|-|TRBD2|TRBJ2-3
CASSQDRGLAGVLGTDTQYF
TGCGCCAGCAGCCAAGACAGAGGGCTAGCGGGAGTCCTTGGCACAGATACGCAGTATTTT
>TRBV29-1|-|-|TRBJ2-5
CSASQFSETQYF
TGCAGCGCGAGTCAGTTCTCAGAGACCCAGTACTTC
>TRBV30|-|-|TRBJ2-2
CAWSFVRSNTGELFF
TGTGCCTGGAGTTTCGTGAGATCGAACACCGGGGAGCTGTTTTTT
>TRBV15|-|TRBD1|TRBJ1-2
CATQRDRNYGYTF
TGTGCCACCCAAAGGGACAGGAACTATGGCTACACCTTC
>TRBV27|-|TRBD1|TRBJ1-1
CASSLDRAGTEAFF
TGTGCCAGCAGTTTAGACAGGGCGGGAACTGAAGCTTTCTTT